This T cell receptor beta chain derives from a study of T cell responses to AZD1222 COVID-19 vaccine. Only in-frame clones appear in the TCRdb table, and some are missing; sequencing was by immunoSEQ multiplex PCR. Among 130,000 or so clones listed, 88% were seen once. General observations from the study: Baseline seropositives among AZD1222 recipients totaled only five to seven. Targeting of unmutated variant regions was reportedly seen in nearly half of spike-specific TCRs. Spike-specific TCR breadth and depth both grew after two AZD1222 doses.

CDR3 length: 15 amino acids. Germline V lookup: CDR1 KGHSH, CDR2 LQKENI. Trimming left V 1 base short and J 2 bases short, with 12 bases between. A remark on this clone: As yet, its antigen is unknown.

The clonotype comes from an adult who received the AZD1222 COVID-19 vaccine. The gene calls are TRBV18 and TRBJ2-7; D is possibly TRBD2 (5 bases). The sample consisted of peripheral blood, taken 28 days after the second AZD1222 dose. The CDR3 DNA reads TGTGCCAGCTCACCACTCAGGAGGCCCACCTACGAGCAGTACTTC. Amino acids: CASSPLRRPTYEQYF.